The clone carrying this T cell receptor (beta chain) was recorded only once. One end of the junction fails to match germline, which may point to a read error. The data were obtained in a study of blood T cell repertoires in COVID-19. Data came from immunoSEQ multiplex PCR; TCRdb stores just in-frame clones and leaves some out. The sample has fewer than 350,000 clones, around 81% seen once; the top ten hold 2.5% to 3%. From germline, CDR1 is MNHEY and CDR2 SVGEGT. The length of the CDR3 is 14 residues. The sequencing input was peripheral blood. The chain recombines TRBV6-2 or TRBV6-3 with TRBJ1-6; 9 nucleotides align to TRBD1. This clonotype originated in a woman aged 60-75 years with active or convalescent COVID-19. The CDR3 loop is CASGYRGRASPLHF. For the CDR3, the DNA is TGTGCCAGCGGTTACAGGGGGCGCGCTTCACCCCTCCACTTT.